This TCR beta chain was found in a study of blood T cell repertoires in COVID-19. The overall study: COVID-19 samples, acute and convalescent, were from the United States, Italy and Spain.

Per the original methods: By means of reference gene primer amplification, nucleated cell counts were estimated. Assay: immunoSEQ multiplex PCR; the TCRdb copy retains only in-frame clones and omits some. V and J calls and clone size are those listed in that table; D and trimming were worked out from the DNA. Among 200,000 to 250,000 clones listed, almost 85% were seen once. Trimming took off 4 bases at V and 1 base at J, with 11 bases between the two ends. Germline V lookup: CDR1 SGHRS, CDR2 YFSETQ. The CDR3 has 14 residues. Sequenced: peripheral blood. This chain uses TRBV5-1 with TRBJ1-1; D gene unclear. The TCR sequence derives from a woman in her forties or fifties with active or convalescent COVID-19. The CDR3 nucleotides read TGCGCCAGCAGCCCGCCTTTCGGGAACACTGAAGCTTTCTTT. This encodes CASSPPFGNTEAFF. The whole variable domain, remainder taken from reference TRBV5-1 and TRBJ1-1, is KAGVTQTPRYLIKTRGQQVTLSCSPISGHRSVSWYQQTPGQGLQFLFEYFSETQRNKGNFPGRFSGRQFSNSRSEMNVSTLELGDSALYLCASSPPFGNTEAFFGQGTRLTVV.